Described below is a single TCR beta chain sequence and its context. Treatment here: oral pan-JAK inhibitor, 5-10 mg twice daily. This specimen belongs to a study of CD8+ T cells in alopecia areata. Sequencing used cDNA as its template, made by extracting RNA and reverse transcribing it. Method: immunoSEQ multiplex PCR; TCRdb's copy keeps in-frame clones and lacks some. The profile shows 160,000 or so clones, under 70% of them singletons. Germline CDR1 is SGHRS and CDR2 is YFSETQ. V was cut by 3 bases and J by 0 bases, with 10 bases left in between. The CDR3 is 14 residues long. J is TRBJ2-7 and V is TRBV5-1, with D perhaps TRBD2 (6 bases). This clonotype originated in a human donor with alopecia areata. Sequenced here: CD4+ T cells sorted from blood, sampled at week 4, from a patient treated with tofacitinib. CDR3 DNA sequence: TGCGCCAGCAGCTGGGGAGGAGTCTCCTACGAGCAGTACTTC. Encoded protein: CASSWGGVSYEQYF. Variable domain in full (rest from reference TRBV5-1 and TRBJ2-7): KAGVTQTPRYLIKTRGQQVTLSCSPISGHRSVSWYQQTPGQGLQFLFEYFSETQRNKGNFPGRFSGRQFSNSRSEMNVSTLELGDSALYLCASSWGGVSYEQYFGPGTRLTVT.